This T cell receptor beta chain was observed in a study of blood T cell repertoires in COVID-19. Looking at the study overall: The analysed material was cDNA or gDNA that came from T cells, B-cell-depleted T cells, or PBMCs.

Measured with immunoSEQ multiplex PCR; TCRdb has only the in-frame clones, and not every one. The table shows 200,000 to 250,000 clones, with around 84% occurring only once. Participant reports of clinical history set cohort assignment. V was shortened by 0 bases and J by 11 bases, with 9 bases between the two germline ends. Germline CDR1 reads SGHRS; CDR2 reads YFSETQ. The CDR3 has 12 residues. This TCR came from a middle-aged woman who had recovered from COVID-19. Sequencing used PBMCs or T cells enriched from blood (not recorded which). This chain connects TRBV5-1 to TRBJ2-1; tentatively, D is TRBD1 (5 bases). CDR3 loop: CASSLAAGKQFF. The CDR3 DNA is TGCGCCAGCAGCTTGGCCGCAGGGAAGCAGTTCTTC.